The clone carrying this T cell receptor beta chain has just one count. TCRdb recomputed calls from the RT-PCR reads with MiXCR, one row per CDR3 protein. The table shows about 680,000 distinct CDR3 sequences, with approximately 15% occurring only once. V was pared by 5 bases and J by 3 bases, with 17 bases between. The V gene's germline CDR1 is SGHRS and CDR2 YFSETQ. CDR3 length: 15 amino acids. The source of this sequence is a female donor in good health, serving as a healthy control. The sequenced sample consisted of memory CD4+ T cells from blood. V is TRBV5-1 and J is TRBJ1-1, with D possibly being TRBD1 (5 bases). The CDR3, as DNA: TGCGCCAGCAGGGCACGGGGGACGGTCGACACTGAAGCTTTCTTT. This translates into CASRARGTVDTEAFF.